These T cell receptor beta chains were read from a single sample in a study of blood T cell repertoires in COVID-19. Generated by immunoSEQ multiplex PCR, the TCRdb table keeps only in-frame clones and is missing some. The table records about 100,000 clones, roughly 92% of them present only once. The sequenced sample consisted of peripheral blood. All receptors come from a man aged 45-65 years with active COVID-19. The CDR3 runs from the conserved cysteine through the conserved F or W. D genes are given only for firm matches. Expanded clones get a size class; other rows say once, few or many, or leave the size out.

J	V	D	length	size	CDR3	DNA
TRBJ2-1	TRBV20-1	.	11	once	CSARRLEGQFF	TGCAGTGCTAGGCGATTAGAGGGGCAGTTCTTC
TRBJ2-5	TRBV5-1	.	17	.	CASSLAKWEKRQETQYF	TGCGCCAGCAGCTTGGCCAAATGGGAGAAGCGACAAGAGACCCAGTACTTC
TRBJ2-5	TRBV29-1	.	14	.	CSVDGPMGRGTQYF	TGCAGCGTTGACGGACCCATGGGGCGGGGGACCCAGTACTTC
TRBJ1-2	TRBV24-1	TRBD1	15	.	CATSDPGTGPYGYTF	TGTGCCACCAGTGACCCCGGGACAGGGCCCTATGGCTACACCTTC
TRBJ1-1	TRBV5-1	.	15	.	CASSLVQGVNTEAFF	TGCGCCAGCAGCTTGGTACAGGGAGTGAACACTGAAGCTTTCTTT
TRBJ2-1	TRBV27	.	17	.	CASSLSGASHSYNEQFF	TGTGCCAGCAGTTTGTCAGGGGCGTCCCACTCCTACAATGAGCAGTTCTTC
TRBJ2-3	TRBV14	.	15	.	CASSQVLRVLDTQYF	TGTGCCAGCAGCCAAGTCCTCAGGGTTTTGGATACGCAGTATTTT
TRBJ2-5	TRBV9	TRBD1	17	.	CASSVDRGSMAGETQYF	TGTGCCAGCAGCGTAGACAGGGGCTCCATGGCTGGGGAGACCCAGTACTTC
TRBJ2-3	TRBV11-2	.	12	few	CASTPSTDTQYF	TGTGCCAGCACTCCCAGCACAGATACGCAGTATTTT
TRBJ1-4	TRBV6-5	TRBD1	15	.	CASSPTGTGAEKLFF	TGTGCCAGCAGTCCCACCGGGACAGGGGCTGAAAAACTGTTTTTT
TRBJ1-1	TRBV29-1	.	13	.	CSVQWSGDTEAFF	TGCAGCGTCCAATGGAGCGGGGACACTGAAGCTTTCTTT
TRBJ2-3	TRBV7-6	TRBD1	15	.	CASSFTGALTDTQYF	TGTGCCAGCAGCTTCACAGGGGCGCTTACAGATACGCAGTATTTT
TRBJ2-1	TRBV7-9	TRBD2	16	few	CASSFLGWEGRNEQFF	TGTGCCAGCAGCTTCCTTGGGTGGGAGGGCCGAAATGAGCAGTTCTTC
TRBJ2-5	TRBV4-1	TRBD1	15	few	CASSQTGAVQETQYF	TGCGCCAGCAGCCAAACAGGGGCGGTCCAAGAGACCCAGTACTTC
TRBJ1-6	TRBV27	.	14	.	CASSWAGLNSPLHF	TGTGCCAGCAGTTGGGCAGGGCTGAATTCACCCCTCCACTTT
TRBJ2-2	TRBV2	TRBD2	16	.	CASTVAGGPGAGELFF	TGTGCCAGCACGGTAGCGGGGGGCCCCGGGGCCGGGGAGCTGTTTTTT
TRBJ2-1	TRBV6-5	.	15	.	CASNPQGSSYNEQFF	TGTGCCAGCAATCCACAGGGCAGCTCCTACAATGAGCAGTTCTTC
TRBJ1-1	TRBV11-3	.	11	.	CASSFDREAFF	TGTGCCAGCAGCTTCGACAGAGAAGCTTTCTTT
TRBJ1-5	TRBV11-2	TRBD1	13	once	CASSLGQGEPQHF	TGTGCCAGCAGCCTGGGACAGGGCGAGCCCCAGCATTTT
TRBJ2-1	TRBV5-1	.	16	once	CASSQTWASSYNEQFF	TGCGCCAGCAGCCAAACTTGGGCGAGCTCCTACAATGAGCAGTTCTTC
TRBJ1-5	TRBV10-3	.	15	.	CAISESSGESQPQHF	TGTGCCATCAGTGAGTCTTCAGGGGAATCGCAGCCCCAGCATTTT
TRBJ1-5	TRBV15	.	15	.	CATSREREADQPQHF	TGTGCCACCAGCAGAGAGCGGGAGGCAGATCAGCCCCAGCATTTT
TRBJ1-6	TRBV5-4	.	14	few	CASSYDRGNSPLHF	TGTGCCAGCAGCTATGATAGGGGAAATTCACCCCTCCACTTT
TRBJ2-6	TRBV7-6	.	17	.	CASSLGGGGGGANVLTF	TGTGCCAGCAGCCTCGGAGGTGGGGGAGGTGGGGCCAACGTCCTGACTTTC
TRBJ2-1	TRBV19	TRBD1	17	once	CASSWGQSLSSYNEQFF	TGTGCCAGTAGTTGGGGACAGTCCTTGAGCTCCTACAATGAGCAGTTCTTC
TRBJ2-5	TRBV24-1	TRBD2	16	few	CATSDPGTSGQETQYF	TGTGCCACCAGTGATCCCGGGACTAGCGGTCAAGAGACCCAGTACTTC
TRBJ2-1	TRBV24-1	.	14	once	CATSPGGSYNEQFF	TGTGCCACCAGTCCCGGGGGCTCCTACAATGAGCAGTTCTTC
TRBJ1-1	TRBV7-2	.	15	.	CASSSQGVLNTEAFF	TGTGCCAGCAGCTCACAGGGTGTCCTTAACACTGAAGCTTTCTTT
TRBJ1-3	TRBV27	.	15	.	CASSLRGMTGNTIYF	TGTGCCAGCAGCCTCAGGGGAATGACTGGAAACACCATATATTTT
TRBJ2-1	TRBV7-2	.	15	.	CASSSTPDSNNEQFF	TGTGCCAGCAGCTCCACCCCGGACAGCAACAATGAGCAGTTCTTC
TRBJ1-1	TRBV19	.	15	.	CASSIFAGQSTEAFF	TGTGCCAGTAGTATCTTCGCAGGTCAGAGCACTGAAGCTTTCTTT
TRBJ2-3	TRBV2	.	15	few	CASSELGGYTDTQYF	TGTGCCAGCAGTGAATTGGGCGGGTACACAGATACGCAGTATTTT
TRBJ1-5	TRBV7-9	.	14	.	CASSLTGYDQPQHF	TGTGCCAGCAGCTTAACGGGGTACGATCAGCCCCAGCATTTT
TRBJ1-4	TRBV6-6	.	14	.	CASSPSGSNEKLFF	TGTGCCAGCAGTCCGTCGGGGTCTAATGAAAAACTGTTTTTT
TRBJ2-6	TRBV18	.	17	.	CASSPRTVDSGANVLTF	TGTGCCAGCTCACCACGGACAGTTGACTCTGGGGCCAACGTCCTGACTTTC
TRBJ1-1	TRBV7-9	TRBD1	12	.	CASSLTGEQAFF	TGTGCCAGCAGTTTAACAGGGGAGCAGGCTTTCTTT
TRBJ2-1	TRBV24-1	.	17	.	CATSDDQGTGSYNEQFF	TGTGCCACCAGTGATGATCAGGGTACCGGGTCCTACAATGAGCAGTTCTTC
TRBJ1-4	TRBV19	TRBD1	14	.	CARYRQGVNEKLFF	TGTGCCAGATACCGACAGGGGGTTAATGAAAAACTGTTTTTT
TRBJ2-7	TRBV18	.	15	.	CASSPMGRASGEQYF	TGTGCCAGCTCGCCGATGGGCAGGGCATCGGGCGAGCAGTACTTC
TRBJ1-1	TRBV10-1	.	15	.	CASSESTKLNTEAFF	TGCGCCAGCAGTGAGTCGACAAAATTGAACACTGAAGCTTTCTTT
TRBJ2-7	TRBV7-9	TRBD2	15	.	CASSLFPGGPYEQYF	TGTGCCAGCAGCTTATTCCCGGGGGGACCTTACGAGCAGTACTTC
TRBJ2-2	TRBV29-1	TRBD1	14	.	CSTGQAANTGELFF	TGCAGCACAGGACAGGCGGCGAACACCGGGGAGCTGTTTTTT